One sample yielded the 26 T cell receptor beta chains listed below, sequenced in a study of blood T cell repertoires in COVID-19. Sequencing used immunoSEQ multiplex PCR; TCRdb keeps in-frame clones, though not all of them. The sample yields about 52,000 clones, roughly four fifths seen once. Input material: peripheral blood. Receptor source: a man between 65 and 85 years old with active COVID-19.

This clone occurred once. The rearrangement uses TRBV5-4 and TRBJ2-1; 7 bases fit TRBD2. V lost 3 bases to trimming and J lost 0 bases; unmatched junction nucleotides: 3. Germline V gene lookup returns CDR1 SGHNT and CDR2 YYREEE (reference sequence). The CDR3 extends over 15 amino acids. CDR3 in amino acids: CASSSPGGSYNEQFF. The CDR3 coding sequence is TGTGCCAGCAGCTCCCCGGGGGGCTCCTACAATGAGCAGTTCTTC.

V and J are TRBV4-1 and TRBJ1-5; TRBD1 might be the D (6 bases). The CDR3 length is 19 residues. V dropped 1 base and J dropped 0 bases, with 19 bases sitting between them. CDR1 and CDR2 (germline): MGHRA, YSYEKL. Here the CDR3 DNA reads TGCGCCAGCAGCCAAGTGGCAGGGTCCGGGACACATAGCAATCAGCCCCAGCATTTT. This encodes CASSQVAGSGTHSNQPQHF.

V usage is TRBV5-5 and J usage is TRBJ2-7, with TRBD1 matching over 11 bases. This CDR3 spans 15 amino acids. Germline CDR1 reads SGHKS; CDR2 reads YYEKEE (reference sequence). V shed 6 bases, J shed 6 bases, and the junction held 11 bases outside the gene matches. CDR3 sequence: CASTPRGQGDSEQYF. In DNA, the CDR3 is TGTGCCAGCACCCCGAGGGGACAGGGGGACTCCGAGCAGTACTTC.

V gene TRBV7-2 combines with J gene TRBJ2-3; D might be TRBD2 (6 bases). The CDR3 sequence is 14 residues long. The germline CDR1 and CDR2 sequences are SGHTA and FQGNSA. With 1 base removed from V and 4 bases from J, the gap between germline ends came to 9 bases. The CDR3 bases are TGTGCCAGCAGCTTAGACTTAGCGGCAGATACGCAGTATTTT. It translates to CASSLDLAADTQYF.

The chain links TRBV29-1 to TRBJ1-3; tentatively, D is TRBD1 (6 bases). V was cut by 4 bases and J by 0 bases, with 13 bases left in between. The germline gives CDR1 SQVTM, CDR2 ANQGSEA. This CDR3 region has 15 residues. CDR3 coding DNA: TGCAGCGTTGCTAACACCAGGGGCTCTGGAAACACCATATATTTT. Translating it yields CSVANTRGSGNTIYF.

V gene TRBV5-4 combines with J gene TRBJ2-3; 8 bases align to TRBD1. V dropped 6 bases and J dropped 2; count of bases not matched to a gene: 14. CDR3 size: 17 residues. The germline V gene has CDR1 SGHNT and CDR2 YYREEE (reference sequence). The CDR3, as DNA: TGTGCCAGCAACCCGACAGGGGCCTTGAGAAACACAGATACGCAGTATTTT. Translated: CASNPTGALRNTDTQYF.

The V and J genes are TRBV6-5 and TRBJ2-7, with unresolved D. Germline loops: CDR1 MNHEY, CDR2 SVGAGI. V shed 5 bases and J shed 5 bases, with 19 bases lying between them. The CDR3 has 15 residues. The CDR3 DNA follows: TGTGCCAGCAGTCCACCCCTCAGTTCTCCCAACGAGCAGTACTTC. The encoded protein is CASSPPLSSPNEQYF.

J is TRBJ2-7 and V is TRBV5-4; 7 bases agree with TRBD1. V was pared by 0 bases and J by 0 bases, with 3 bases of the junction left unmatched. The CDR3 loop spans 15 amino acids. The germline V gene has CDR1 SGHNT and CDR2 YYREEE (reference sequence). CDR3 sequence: CASSLESGGSYEQYF. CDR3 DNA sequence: TGTGCCAGCAGCTTGGAGTCAGGGGGCTCCTACGAGCAGTACTTC.

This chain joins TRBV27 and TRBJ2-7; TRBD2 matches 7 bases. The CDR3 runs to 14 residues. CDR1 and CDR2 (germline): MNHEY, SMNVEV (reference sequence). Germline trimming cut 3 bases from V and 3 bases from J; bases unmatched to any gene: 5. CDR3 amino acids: CASSFERGNYEQYF. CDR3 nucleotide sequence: TGTGCCAGCAGTTTCGAGCGGGGAAACTACGAGCAGTACTTC.

The CDR3 region is CASSVRTSGGYYEQYF. CDR3 bases: TGTGCCAGCAGCGTACGAACTAGCGGGGGCTACTACGAGCAGTACTTC. The chain combines TRBV11-1 with TRBJ2-7; TRBD2 aligns across 11 bases. Germline assignment: CDR1 SGHAT and CDR2 FQDESV (reference sequence). The CDR3 is 16 residues long. The trim removed 5 bases at V and 3 bases at J, leaving 9 bases unmatched.

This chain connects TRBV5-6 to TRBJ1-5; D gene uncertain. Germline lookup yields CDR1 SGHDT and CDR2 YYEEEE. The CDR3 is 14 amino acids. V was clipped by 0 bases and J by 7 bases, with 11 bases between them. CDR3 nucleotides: TGTGCCAGCAGCTTGGCGGAGGGAGGGCAGCCCCAGCATTTT. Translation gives CASSLAEGGQPQHF.

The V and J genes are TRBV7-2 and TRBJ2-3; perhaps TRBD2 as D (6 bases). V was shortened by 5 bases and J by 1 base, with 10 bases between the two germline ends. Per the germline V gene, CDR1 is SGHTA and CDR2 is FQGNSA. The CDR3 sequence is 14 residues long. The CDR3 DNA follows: TGTGCCAGCAGCCTCTCGGGGGGCACAGATACGCAGTATTTT. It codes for CASSLSGGTDTQYF.

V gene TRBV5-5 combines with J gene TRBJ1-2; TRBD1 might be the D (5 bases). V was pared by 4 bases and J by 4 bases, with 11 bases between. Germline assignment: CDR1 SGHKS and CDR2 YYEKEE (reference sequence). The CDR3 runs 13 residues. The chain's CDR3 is CASSSGGLYGYTF. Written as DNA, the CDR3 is TGTGCCAGCAGCAGCGGGGGACTCTATGGCTACACCTTC.

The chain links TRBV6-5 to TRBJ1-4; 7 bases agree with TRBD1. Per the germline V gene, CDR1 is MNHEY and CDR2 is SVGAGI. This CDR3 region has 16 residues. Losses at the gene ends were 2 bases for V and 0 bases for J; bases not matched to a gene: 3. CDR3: CASSYRTGATNEKLFF. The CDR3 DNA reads TGTGCCAGCAGTTACAGAACAGGGGCAACTAATGAAAAACTGTTTTTT.

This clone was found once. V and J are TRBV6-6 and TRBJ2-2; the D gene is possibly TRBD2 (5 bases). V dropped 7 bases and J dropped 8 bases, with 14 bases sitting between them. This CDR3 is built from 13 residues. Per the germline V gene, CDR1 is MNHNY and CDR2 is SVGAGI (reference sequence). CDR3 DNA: TGTGCCAGCACCCAACAACCGGGAGGGGAGCTGTTTTTT. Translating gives CASTQQPGGELFF.

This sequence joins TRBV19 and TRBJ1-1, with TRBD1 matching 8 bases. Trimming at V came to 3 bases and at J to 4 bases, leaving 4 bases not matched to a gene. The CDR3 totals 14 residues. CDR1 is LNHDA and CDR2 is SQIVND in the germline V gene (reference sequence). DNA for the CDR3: TGTGCCAGTAGTATGGGACAGGCGGTCACTGAAGCTTTCTTT. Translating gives CASSMGQAVTEAFF.

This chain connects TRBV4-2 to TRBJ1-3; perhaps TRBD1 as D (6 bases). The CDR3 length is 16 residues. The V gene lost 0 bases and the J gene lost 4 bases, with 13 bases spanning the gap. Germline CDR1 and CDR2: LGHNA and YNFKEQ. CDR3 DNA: TGTGCCAGCAGCCAAGAGGGCACAGGGCAGGGAAACACCATATATTTT. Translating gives CASSQEGTGQGNTIYF.

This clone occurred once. CDR3 DNA: TGTGCCAGCAGTTTGGCAAGAAAACTGTTTTTT. Translated, it gives CASSLARKLFF. The chain has TRBV12-3 or TRBV12-4 and TRBJ1-4; D gene uncertain. V was shortened by 3 bases and J by 10 bases, with 6 bases between the two germline ends. The CDR3 contains 11 residues.

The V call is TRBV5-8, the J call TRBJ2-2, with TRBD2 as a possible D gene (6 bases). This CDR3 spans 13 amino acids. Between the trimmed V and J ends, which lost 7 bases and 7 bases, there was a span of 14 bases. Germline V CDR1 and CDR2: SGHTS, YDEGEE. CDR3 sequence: CASGSGVNGELFF. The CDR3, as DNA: TGTGCCAGCGGGTCGGGGGTGAACGGGGAGCTGTTTTTT.

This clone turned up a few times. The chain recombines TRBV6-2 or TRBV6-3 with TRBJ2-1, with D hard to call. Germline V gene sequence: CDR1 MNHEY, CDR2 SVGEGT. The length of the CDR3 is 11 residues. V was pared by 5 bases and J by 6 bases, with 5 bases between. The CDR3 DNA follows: TGTGCCAGCAGTCGCGGCAATGAGCAGTTCTTC. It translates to CASSRGNEQFF.

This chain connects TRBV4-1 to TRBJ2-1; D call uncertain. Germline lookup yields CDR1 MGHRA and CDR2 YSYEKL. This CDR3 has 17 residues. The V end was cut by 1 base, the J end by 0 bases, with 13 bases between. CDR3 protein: CASSQGAGSYSYNEQFF. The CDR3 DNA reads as TGCGCCAGCAGCCAAGGGGCCGGTTCCTACTCCTACAATGAGCAGTTCTTC.

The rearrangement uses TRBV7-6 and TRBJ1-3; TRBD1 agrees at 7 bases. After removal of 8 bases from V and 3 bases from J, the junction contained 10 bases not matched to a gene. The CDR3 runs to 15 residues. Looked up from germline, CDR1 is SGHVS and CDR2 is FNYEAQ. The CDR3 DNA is TGTGCCAGCTCGCAAGGGGGCTTCTTTGGAAACACCATATATTTT. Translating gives CASSQGGFFGNTIYF.

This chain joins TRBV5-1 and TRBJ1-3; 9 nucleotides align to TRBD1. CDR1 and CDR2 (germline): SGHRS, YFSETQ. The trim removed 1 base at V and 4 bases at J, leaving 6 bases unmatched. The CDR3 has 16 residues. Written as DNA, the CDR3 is TGCGCCAGCAGCTTGAGGACAGGGGCAGGAGGAAACACCATATATTTT. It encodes CASSLRTGAGGNTIYF.

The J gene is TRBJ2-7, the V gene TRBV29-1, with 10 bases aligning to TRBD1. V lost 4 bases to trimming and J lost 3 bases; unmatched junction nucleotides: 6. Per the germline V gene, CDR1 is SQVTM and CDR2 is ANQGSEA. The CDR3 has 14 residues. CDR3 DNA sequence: TGCAGCGTTGCTCGAAGGGACAGGGGCTACGAGCAGTACTTC. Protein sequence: CSVARRDRGYEQYF.

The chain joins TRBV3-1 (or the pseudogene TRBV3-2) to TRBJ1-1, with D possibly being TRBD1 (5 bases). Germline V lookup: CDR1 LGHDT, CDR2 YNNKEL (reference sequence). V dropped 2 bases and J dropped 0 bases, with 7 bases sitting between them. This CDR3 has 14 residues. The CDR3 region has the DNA TGTGCCAGCAGCCAACCAGGGCTGAACACTGAAGCTTTCTTT. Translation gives CASSQPGLNTEAFF.

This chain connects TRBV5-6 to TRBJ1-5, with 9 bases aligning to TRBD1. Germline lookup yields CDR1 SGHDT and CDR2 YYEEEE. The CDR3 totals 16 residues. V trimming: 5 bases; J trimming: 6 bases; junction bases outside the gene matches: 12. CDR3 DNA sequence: TGTGCCAGCAGTTCCCTCAGGACAGGGGTCTCTCAGCCCCAGCATTTT. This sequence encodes CASSSLRTGVSQPQHF.